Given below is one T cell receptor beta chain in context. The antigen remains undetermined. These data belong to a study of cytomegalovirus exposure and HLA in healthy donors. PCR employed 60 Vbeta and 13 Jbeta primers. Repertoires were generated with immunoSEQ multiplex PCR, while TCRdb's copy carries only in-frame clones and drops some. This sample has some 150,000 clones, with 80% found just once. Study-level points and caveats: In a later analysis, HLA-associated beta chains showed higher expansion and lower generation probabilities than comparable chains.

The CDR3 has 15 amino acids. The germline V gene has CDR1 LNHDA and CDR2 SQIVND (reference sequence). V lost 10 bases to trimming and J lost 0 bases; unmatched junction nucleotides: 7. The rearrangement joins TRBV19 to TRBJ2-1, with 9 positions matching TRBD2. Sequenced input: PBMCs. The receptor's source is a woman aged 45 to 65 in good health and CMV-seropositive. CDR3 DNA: TGTGCCACCGAGCAGCGGGGGGTCTCCTACAATGAGCAGTTCTTC. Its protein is CATEQRGVSYNEQFF.